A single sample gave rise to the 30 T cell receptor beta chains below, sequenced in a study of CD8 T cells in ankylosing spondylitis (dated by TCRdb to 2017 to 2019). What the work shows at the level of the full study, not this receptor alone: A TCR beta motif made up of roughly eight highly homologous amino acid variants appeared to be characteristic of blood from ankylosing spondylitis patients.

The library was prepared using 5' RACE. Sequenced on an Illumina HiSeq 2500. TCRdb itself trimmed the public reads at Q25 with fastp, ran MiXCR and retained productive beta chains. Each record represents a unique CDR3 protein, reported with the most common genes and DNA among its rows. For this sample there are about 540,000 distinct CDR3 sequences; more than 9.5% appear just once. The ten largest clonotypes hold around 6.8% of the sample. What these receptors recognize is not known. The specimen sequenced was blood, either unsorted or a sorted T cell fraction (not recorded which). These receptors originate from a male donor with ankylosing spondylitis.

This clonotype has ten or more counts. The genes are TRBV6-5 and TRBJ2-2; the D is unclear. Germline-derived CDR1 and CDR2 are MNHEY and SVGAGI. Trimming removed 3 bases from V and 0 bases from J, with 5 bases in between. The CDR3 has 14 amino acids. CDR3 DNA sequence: TGTGCCAGCAGTTATTATTCGAACACCGGGGAGCTGTTTTTT. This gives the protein CASSYYSNTGELFF.

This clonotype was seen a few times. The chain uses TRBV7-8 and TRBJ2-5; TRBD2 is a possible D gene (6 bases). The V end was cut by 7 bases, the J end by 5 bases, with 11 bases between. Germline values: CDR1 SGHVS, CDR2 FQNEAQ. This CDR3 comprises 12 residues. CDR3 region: CASTRDSETQYF. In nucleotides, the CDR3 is TGTGCCAGCACCAGGGACTCGGAGACCCAGTACTTC.

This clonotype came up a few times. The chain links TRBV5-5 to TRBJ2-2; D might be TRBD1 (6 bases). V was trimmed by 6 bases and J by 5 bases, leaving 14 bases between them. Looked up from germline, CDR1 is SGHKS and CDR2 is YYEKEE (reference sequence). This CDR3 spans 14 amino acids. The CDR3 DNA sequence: TGTGCCAGCACCCTATCCACAGGGACCGGGGAGCTGTTTTTT. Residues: CASTLSTGTGELFF.

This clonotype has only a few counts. CDR3 coding DNA: TGTGCCAGCAGCATCGACAGGGGGCGAGGGACCCAGTACTTC. Its protein is CASSIDRGRGTQYF. This rearrangement joins TRBV13 to TRBJ2-5; 10 nucleotides align to TRBD1. In germline, CDR1 is PRHDT, CDR2 FYEKMQ (reference sequence). The CDR3 runs 14 residues. With 5 bases clipped from V and 7 bases from J, the junction kept 7 bases outside the gene matches.

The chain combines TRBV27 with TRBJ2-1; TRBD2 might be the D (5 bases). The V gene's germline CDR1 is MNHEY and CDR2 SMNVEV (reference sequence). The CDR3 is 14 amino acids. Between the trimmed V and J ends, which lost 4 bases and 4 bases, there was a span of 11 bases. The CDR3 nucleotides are TGTGCCAGCAGTTACAGCGGAGATTACAATGAGCAGTTCTTC. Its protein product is CASSYSGDYNEQFF.

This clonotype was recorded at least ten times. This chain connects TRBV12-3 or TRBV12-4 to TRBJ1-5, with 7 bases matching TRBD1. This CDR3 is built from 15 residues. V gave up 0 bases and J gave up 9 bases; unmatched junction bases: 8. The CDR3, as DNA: TGTGCCAGCAGTTTAGCCTCTCAGGGGGTTGGGCCCCAGCATTTT. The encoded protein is CASSLASQGVGPQHF.

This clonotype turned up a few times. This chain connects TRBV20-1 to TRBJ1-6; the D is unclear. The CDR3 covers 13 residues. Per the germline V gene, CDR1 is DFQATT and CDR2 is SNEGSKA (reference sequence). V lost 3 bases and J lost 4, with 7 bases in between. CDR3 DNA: TGCAGTGCTAGTGGCACTTATAATTCACCCCTCCACTTT. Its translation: CSASGTYNSPLHF.

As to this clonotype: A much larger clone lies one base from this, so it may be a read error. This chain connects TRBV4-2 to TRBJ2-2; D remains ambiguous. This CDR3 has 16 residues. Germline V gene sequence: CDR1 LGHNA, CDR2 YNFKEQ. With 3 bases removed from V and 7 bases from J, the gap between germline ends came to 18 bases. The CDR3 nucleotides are TGTGCCAGCAGCCAGACCGCGGAAGCCCGGAACGGGGAGCTGTTTTTT. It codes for CASSQTAEARNGELFF.

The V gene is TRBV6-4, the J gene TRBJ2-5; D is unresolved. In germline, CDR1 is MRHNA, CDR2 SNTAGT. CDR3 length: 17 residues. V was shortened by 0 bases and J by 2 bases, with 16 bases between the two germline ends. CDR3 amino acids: CASSDSSPRQTQETQYF. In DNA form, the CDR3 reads TGTGCCAGCAGTGACTCGTCTCCGCGGCAAACACAAGAGACCCAGTACTTC.

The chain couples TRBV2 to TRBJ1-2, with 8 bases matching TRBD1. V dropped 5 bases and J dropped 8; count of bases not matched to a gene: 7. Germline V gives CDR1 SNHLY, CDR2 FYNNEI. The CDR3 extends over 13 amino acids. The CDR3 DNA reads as TGTGCCAGCAGTAGAGGACAGGGATCCGGCTACACCTTC. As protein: CASSRGQGSGYTF.

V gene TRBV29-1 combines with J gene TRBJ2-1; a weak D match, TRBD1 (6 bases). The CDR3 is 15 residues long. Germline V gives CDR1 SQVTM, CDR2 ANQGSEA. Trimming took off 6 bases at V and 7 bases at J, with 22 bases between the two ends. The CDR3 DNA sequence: TGCAGCGTGACAAGCGACAGGCTCCACCGGAATGAGCAGTTCTTC. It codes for CSVTSDRLHRNEQFF.

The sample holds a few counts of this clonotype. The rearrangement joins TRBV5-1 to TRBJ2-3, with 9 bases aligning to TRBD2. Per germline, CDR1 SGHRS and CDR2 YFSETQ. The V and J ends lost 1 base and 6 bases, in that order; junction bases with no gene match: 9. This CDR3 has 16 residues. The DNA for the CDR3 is TGCGCCAGCAGCTTGAGGCTAGCGGGAAAGGTTGATACGCAGTATTTT. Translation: CASSLRLAGKVDTQYF.

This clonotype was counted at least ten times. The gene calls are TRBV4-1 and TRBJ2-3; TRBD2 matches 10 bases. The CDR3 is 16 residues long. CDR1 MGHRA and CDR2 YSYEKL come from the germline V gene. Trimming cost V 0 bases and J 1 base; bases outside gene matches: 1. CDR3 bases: TGCGCCAGCAGCCAAGATGGACTAGCGGGCACAGATACGCAGTATTTT. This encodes CASSQDGLAGTDTQYF.

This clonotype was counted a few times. This CDR3 reads CSARDTTVSYEQYF. The CDR3 DNA reads TGCAGTGCTAGAGATACAACAGTCTCCTACGAGCAGTACTTC. This chain joins TRBV20-1 and TRBJ2-7; no reliable D call. Deletions cut 0 bases from V and 0 bases from J, with 9 bases between. Germline CDR1 reads DFQATT; CDR2 reads SNEGSKA (reference sequence). The length of the CDR3 is 14 residues.

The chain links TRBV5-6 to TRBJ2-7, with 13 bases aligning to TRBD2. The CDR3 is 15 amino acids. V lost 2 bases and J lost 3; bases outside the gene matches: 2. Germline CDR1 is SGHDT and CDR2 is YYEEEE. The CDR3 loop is CASSFGLAGVYEQYV. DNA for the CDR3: TGTGCCAGCAGCTTTGGACTAGCGGGAGTCTACGAGCAGTACGTC.

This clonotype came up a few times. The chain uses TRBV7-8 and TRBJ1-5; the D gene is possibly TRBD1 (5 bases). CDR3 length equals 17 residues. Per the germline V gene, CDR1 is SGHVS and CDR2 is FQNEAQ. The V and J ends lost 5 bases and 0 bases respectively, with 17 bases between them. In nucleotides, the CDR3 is TGTGCCAGCAGCGTAGGCATGGGGGACGTTAGCAATCAGCCCCAGCATTTT. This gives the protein CASSVGMGDVSNQPQHF.

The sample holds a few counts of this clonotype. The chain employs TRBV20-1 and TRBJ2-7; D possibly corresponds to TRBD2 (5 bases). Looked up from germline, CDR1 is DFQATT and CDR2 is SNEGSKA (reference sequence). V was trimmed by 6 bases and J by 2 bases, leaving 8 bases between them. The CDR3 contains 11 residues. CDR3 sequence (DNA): TGCAGTGCGACTACCACCTACGAGCAGTACTTC. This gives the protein CSATTTYEQYF.

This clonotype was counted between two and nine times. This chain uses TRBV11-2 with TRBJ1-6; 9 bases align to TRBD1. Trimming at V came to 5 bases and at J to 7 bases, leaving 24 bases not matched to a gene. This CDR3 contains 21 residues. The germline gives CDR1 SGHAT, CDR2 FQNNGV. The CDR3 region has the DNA TGTGCCAGCAGCCGTCAAGCAGGGACAGGGAACCGGCGTGGGTGGAATTCACCCCTCCACTTT. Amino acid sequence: CASSRQAGTGNRRGWNSPLHF.

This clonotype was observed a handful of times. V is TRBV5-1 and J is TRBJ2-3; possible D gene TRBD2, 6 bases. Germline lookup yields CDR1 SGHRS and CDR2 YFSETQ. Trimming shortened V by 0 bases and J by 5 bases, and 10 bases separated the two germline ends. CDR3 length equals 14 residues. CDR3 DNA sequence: TGCGCCAGCAGCTTGGCCGGCGGGATAGATACGCAGTATTTT. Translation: CASSLAGGIDTQYF.

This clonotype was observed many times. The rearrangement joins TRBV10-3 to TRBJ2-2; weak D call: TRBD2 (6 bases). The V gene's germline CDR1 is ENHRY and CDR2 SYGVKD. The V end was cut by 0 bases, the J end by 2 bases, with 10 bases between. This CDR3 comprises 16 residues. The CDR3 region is CAISESVGGNTGELFF. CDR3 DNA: TGTGCCATCAGTGAGTCGGTGGGAGGAAACACCGGGGAGCTGTTTTTT.

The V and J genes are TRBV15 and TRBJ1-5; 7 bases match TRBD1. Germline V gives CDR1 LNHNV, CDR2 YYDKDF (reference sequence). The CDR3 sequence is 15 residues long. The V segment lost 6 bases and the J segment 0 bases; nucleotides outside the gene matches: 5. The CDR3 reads CATRGDSFSNQPQHF. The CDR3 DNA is TGTGCCACCAGGGGGGACAGCTTTAGCAATCAGCCCCAGCATTTT.

This chain's CDR3 is CASSLRTGVGETQYF. DNA of the CDR3: TGTGCCAGCAGTCTCCGGACAGGGGTTGGAGAGACCCAGTACTTC. This chain links TRBV27 with TRBJ2-5, with TRBD1 identical over 9 bases. This CDR3 region has 15 residues. CDR1 and CDR2 (germline): MNHEY, SMNVEV (reference sequence). The V segment lost 5 bases and the J segment 4 bases; nucleotides outside the gene matches: 8.

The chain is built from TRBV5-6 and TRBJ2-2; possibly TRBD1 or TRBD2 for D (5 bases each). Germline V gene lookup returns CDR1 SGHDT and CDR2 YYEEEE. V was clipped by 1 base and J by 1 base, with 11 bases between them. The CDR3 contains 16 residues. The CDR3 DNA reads TGTGCCAGCAGCTTGCCGGGACGGCTGAACACCGGGGAGCTGTTTTTT. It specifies CASSLPGRLNTGELFF. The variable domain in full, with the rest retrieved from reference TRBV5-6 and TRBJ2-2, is DAGVTQSPTHLIKTRGQQVTLRCSPKSGHDTVSWYQQALGQGPQFIFQYYEEEERQRGNFPDRFSGHQFPNYSSELNVNALLLGDSALYLCASSLPGRLNTGELFFGEGSRLTVL.

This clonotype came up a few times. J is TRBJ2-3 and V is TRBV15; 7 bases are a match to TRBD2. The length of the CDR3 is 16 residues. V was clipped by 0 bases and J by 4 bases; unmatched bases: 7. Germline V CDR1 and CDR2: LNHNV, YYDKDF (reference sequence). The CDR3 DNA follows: TGTGCCACCAGCAGAGATGTGGGGGGGAGGGCAGATACGCAGTATTTT. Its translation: CATSRDVGGRADTQYF.

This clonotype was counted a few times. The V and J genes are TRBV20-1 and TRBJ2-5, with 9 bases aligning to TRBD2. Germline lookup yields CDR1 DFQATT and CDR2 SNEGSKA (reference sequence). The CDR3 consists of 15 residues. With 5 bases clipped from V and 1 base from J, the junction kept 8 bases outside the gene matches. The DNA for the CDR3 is TGCAGTGCTCCCCCGGCTAGCGGGGCCCAAGAGACCCAGTACTTC. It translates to CSAPPASGAQETQYF.

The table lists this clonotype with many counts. CDR3 nucleotide sequence: TGCAGCGTTCGAAGGAACACTGAAGCTTTCTTT. It specifies CSVRRNTEAFF. The chain uses TRBV29-1 and TRBJ1-1; D ambiguous. The V and J ends lost 5 bases and 1 base respectively, with 5 bases between them. This CDR3 contains 11 residues. Looked up from germline, CDR1 is SQVTM and CDR2 is ANQGSEA.

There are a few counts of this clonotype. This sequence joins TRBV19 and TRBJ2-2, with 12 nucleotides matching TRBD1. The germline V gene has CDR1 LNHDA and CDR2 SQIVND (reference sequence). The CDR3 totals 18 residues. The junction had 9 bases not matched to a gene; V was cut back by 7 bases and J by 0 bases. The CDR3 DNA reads TGTGCCAGTACCACTACCGGGACAGGGGGCCCGAACACCGGGGAGCTGTTTTTT. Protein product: CASTTTGTGGPNTGELFF.

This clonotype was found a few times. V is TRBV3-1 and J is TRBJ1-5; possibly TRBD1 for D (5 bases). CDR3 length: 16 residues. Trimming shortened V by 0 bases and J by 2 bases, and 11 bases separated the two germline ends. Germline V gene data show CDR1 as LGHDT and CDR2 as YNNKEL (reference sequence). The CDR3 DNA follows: TGTGCCAGCAGCCAAGACCCCGACAGCCGCAATCAGCCCCAGCATTTT. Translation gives CASSQDPDSRNQPQHF. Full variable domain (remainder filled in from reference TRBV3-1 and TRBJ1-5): DTAVSQTPKYLVTQMGNDKSIKCEQNLGHDTMYWYKQDSKKFLKIMFSYNNKELIINETVPNRFSPKSPDKAHLNLHINSLELGDSAVYFCASSQDPDSRNQPQHFGDGTRLSIL.

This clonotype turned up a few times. The CDR3: CSAGGVGVGQPQHF. In nucleotides, the CDR3 is TGCAGCGCCGGAGGGGTTGGGGTAGGGCAGCCCCAGCATTTT. V is TRBV29-1 and J is TRBJ1-5, with a weak D call TRBD1 (5 bases). Trimming left V 7 bases short and J 7 bases short, with 20 bases between. Germline assignment: CDR1 SQVTM and CDR2 ANQGSEA. This CDR3 is 14 amino acids long.

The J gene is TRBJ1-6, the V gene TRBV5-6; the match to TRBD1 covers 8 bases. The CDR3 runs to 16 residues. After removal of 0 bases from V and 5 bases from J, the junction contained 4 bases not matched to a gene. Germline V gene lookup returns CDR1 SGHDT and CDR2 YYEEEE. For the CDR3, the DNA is TGTGCCAGCAGCTTGGCGCAGACAGGGGATAATTCACCCCTCCACTTT. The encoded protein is CASSLAQTGDNSPLHF.